The clone carrying this TCR beta chain showed up many times. Both TCRalpha and TCRbeta chains were reverse transcribed with V-gene-specific primers. A constant-region primer paired with the V-primer adapter amplified TCRs over about 20 PCR cycles. Via MiXCR, TCRdb re-called the reads, giving one row per CDR3 protein. The sample contains around 100,000 distinct CDR3 sequences, 20% to 25% of which appear only once. The data were obtained in a study of low-dose radiotherapy and immunotherapy resistance in tumors. Study as a whole: Ipilimumab 1 mg/kg every six weeks, together with nivolumab 240 mg every two weeks, was given intravenously to patients.

Time point described: after trial treatment. As to treatment: LDRT plus nivolumab, ipilimumab, low-dose cyclophosphamide and aspirin (RACIN trial). Treatment of the donors consisted of nivolumab and ipilimumab (plus aspirin, low-dose cyclophosphamide and low-dose radiotherapy). The patients who were eligible all carried advanced solid tumors that lacked tumor-infiltrating lymphocytes, meaning the tumors were TIL-negative. V lost 7 bases and J 1 base, leaving 14 bases between the germline ends. The CDR3 covers 15 residues. CDR1 and CDR2 (germline): LGHNT, FRNRAP. This rearrangement joins TRBV12-5 to TRBJ1-5; D gene unclear. Sample: PBMCs, taken after low-dose radiotherapy plus immunotherapy. This clonotype was obtained from a female donor with ovarian cancer. CDR3 nucleotide sequence: TGTGCTAGTGCCCCGTCAGGTGGGAGCAATCAGCCCCAGCATTTT. Protein sequence: CASAPSGGSNQPQHF.